Shown below are 17 T cell receptor beta chains from a single sample sequenced in a study of CD8+ T cells in alopecia areata. RNA was extracted and reverse transcribed into cDNA as the sequencing template. Some clones are missing from TCRdb's copy, which holds only in-frame ones; the method was immunoSEQ multiplex PCR. The repertoire holds around 100,000 clones, 45% to 60% seen once, with 8% to 10% in the top ten. Sequencing used CD4+ T cells sorted from blood. The source of these receptors is a human donor in good health.

The chain recombines TRBV5-1 with TRBJ2-5; perhaps TRBD1 as D (5 bases). CDR1 and CDR2 (germline): SGHRS, YFSETQ. The CDR3 is 12 amino acids. The V end lost 4 bases, the J end lost 3 bases, and 7 bases lay between the germline ends. The CDR3 region has the DNA TGCGCCAGCAGCACGACAGAAGAGACCCAGTACTTC. Its translation is CASSTTEETQYF.

The V call is TRBV5-6, the J call TRBJ2-7; 7 bases fit TRBD1. Germline V gene lookup returns CDR1 SGHDT and CDR2 YYEEEE. The CDR3 has 15 residues. The J segment lost 3 bases and the V segment lost 6 bases, leaving 12 bases of the junction unmatched. CDR3 sequence: CASTQTGTDYYEQYF. DNA of the CDR3: TGTGCCAGCACCCAAACCGGGACAGACTACTACGAGCAGTACTTC.

The rearrangement links TRBV29-1 to TRBJ2-7, with D uncertain. Germline V gene sequence: CDR1 SQVTM, CDR2 ANQGSEA. The CDR3 is 13 residues long. Trimming cost V 2 bases and J 3 bases, with 11 bases left between them. For the CDR3, the DNA is TGCAGCGTTGAATCCGAGGCCCACTACGAGCAGTACTTC. It specifies CSVESEAHYEQYF.

The V call is TRBV7-9, the J call TRBJ1-6; a possible D gene is TRBD1 (6 bases). V shed 5 bases and J shed 7 bases, with 12 bases lying between them. Per the germline V gene, CDR1 is SEHNR and CDR2 is FQNEAQ (reference sequence). This CDR3 has 14 residues. The DNA for the CDR3 is TGTGCCAGCAGCCCGGCGGGGGCGAATTCACCCCTCCACTTT. It is translated as CASSPAGANSPLHF.

This clone was counted a few times. This chain uses TRBV6-6 with TRBJ1-4; possibly TRBD1 for D (5 bases). Germline V CDR1 and CDR2: MNHNY, SVGAGI (reference sequence). With 6 bases removed from V and 5 bases from J, the gap between germline ends came to 16 bases. This CDR3 contains 15 residues. The CDR3 region is CASSSPGGGNEKLFF. CDR3 bases: TGTGCCAGCAGCTCCCCCGGGGGTGGAAATGAAAAACTGTTTTTT.

V usage is TRBV7-2 and J usage is TRBJ2-1, with unresolved D. V lost 0 bases and J lost 10, with 4 bases in between. CDR1 and CDR2 from the germline V gene are SGHTA and FQGNSA. CDR3 length equals 11 residues. The chain's CDR3 is CASSLAREQFF. The CDR3 DNA reads TGTGCCAGCAGCTTAGCCCGGGAGCAGTTCTTC.

The rearrangement links TRBV18 to TRBJ1-2; D might be TRBD1 (5 bases). This CDR3 region has 14 residues. CDR1 is KGHSH and CDR2 is LQKENI in the germline V gene. Trimming removed 3 bases at V and 6 bases at J, with 14 bases between. The DNA of the CDR3 is TGTGCCAGCTCACCTACACAGGACACTCATGGCTACACCTTC. Translation gives CASSPTQDTHGYTF.

V usage is TRBV9 and J usage is TRBJ2-3; possible D gene TRBD2, 5 bases. Germline V gene sequence: CDR1 SGDLS, CDR2 YYNGEE. V was shortened by 4 bases and J by 4 bases, with 19 bases between the two germline ends. The CDR3 is 16 amino acids. For the CDR3, the DNA is TGTGCCAGCAGCCCCTCGGGGTTTACCCGATCAGATACGCAGTATTTT. This encodes CASSPSGFTRSDTQYF.

The V gene is TRBV6-5, the J gene TRBJ2-5; the match to TRBD2 covers 10 bases. The trim removed 2 bases at V and 2 bases at J, leaving 5 bases unmatched. The CDR3 sequence is 16 residues long. The germline V gene encodes CDR1 MNHEY and CDR2 SVGAGI. CDR3 sequence (DNA): TGTGCCAGCAGTTACCTTTCGACTAGCGGGCAAGAGACCCAGTACTTC. Its protein product is CASSYLSTSGQETQYF.

The V and J genes are TRBV29-1 and TRBJ2-1, with D perhaps TRBD1 (6 bases). Per the germline V gene, CDR1 is SQVTM and CDR2 is ANQGSEA. The length of the CDR3 is 12 residues. Trimming removed 5 bases from V and 5 bases from J, with 10 bases in between. CDR3 sequence reads: CSVYRDDNEQFF. The CDR3 DNA sequence: TGCAGCGTTTACAGGGACGACAATGAGCAGTTCTTC.

This clone was detected only a few times. The J gene is TRBJ1-6, the V gene TRBV2, with D tentatively TRBD1 (6 bases). V was shortened by 6 bases and J by 4 bases, with 22 bases between the two germline ends. Germline V gene data show CDR1 as SNHLY and CDR2 as FYNNEI. The CDR3 contains 18 residues. CDR3 bases: TGTGCCAGCAGCCAAAGACAGGACCTACAACCTTATAATTCACCCCTCCACTTT. This gives the protein CASSQRQDLQPYNSPLHF. The full variable domain, with the rest looked up from reference TRBV2 and TRBJ1-6, is EPEVTQTPSHQVTQMGQEVILRCVPISNHLYFYWYRQILGQKVEFLVSFYNNEISEKSEIFDDQFSVERPDGSNFTLKIRSTKLEDSAMYFCASSQRQDLQPYNSPLHFGNGTRLTVT.

The chain joins TRBV23-1 to TRBJ2-1; D gene uncertain. TRBV23-1 is sorted into the ORF group, with uncertain function. The germline V and J ends were trimmed by 0 bases and 2 bases, with 23 bases remaining between them. The CDR3 has 20 residues. The DNA for the CDR3 is TGCGCCAGCAGTCAATCCGACGGACGGTCTTGCCCTCCAACCTACAATGAGCAGTTCTTC. Translating it yields CASSQSDGRSCPPTYNEQFF.

In its sample, this clone is medium-sized. This sequence joins TRBV10-3 and TRBJ2-7; 12 bases align to TRBD1. The CDR3 is 12 amino acids. V lost 10 bases and J lost 6; bases outside the gene matches: 4. The germline gives CDR1 ENHRY, CDR2 SYGVKD. The CDR3 region is CASWDRGREQYF. DNA of the CDR3: TGTGCCAGCTGGGACAGGGGGCGCGAGCAGTACTTC.

The rearrangement uses TRBV7-3 and TRBJ2-6; 7 bases are shared with TRBD1. The CDR3 has 15 residues. The junction had 3 bases not matched to a gene; V was cut back by 5 bases and J by 2 bases. The germline V gene has CDR1 SGHTA and CDR2 FQGTGA. The CDR3 region is CASSRQGTGANVLTF. In DNA, the CDR3 is TGTGCCAGCAGCCGACAGGGAACTGGGGCCAACGTCCTGACTTTC.

The genes are TRBV25-1 and TRBJ1-5; tentatively, D is TRBD1 (5 bases). The V end was cut by 2 bases, the J end by 0 bases, with 11 bases between. Germline lookup yields CDR1 MGHDK and CDR2 SYGVNS. The CDR3 sequence is 16 residues long. The CDR3, as DNA: TGTGCCAGCAGTGAAGGGGCCATCCTTAGCAATCAGCCCCAGCATTTT. Residues: CASSEGAILSNQPQHF. The full variable domain, completed using reference TRBV25-1 and TRBJ1-5, is EADIYQTPRYLVIGTGKKITLECSQTMGHDKMYWYQQDPGMELHLIHYSYGVNSTEKGDLSSESTVSRIRTEHFPLTLESARPSHTSQYLCASSEGAILSNQPQHFGDGTRLSIL.

The rearrangement links TRBV27 to TRBJ2-7; tentatively, D is TRBD2 (7 bases). Germline CDR1 and CDR2: MNHEY and SMNVEV (reference sequence). Trimming took 4 bases from V and 2 from J, leaving 15 bases between them. This CDR3 has 15 residues. CDR3 sequence: CASSSAGAETYEQYF. The CDR3 coding sequence is TGTGCCAGCAGTTCCGCGGGGGCGGAGACCTACGAGCAGTACTTC.

This clone was counted between two and nine times. This chain connects TRBV29-1 to TRBJ1-1, with 7 positions matching TRBD1. Germline CDR1 SQVTM, CDR2 ANQGSEA. The length of the CDR3 is 14 residues. Trimming took 6 bases from V and 1 from J; bases not matched to a gene: 8. The DNA for the CDR3 is TGCAGCGTCAAGGGCAGGGGGGAGAACACTGAAGCTTTCTTT. Amino acids: CSVKGRGENTEAFF. Supplemented by reference TRBV29-1 and TRBJ1-1, the full variable domain reads SAVISQKPSRDICQRGTSLTIQCQVDSQVTMMFWYRQQPGQSLTLIATANQGSEATYESGFVIDKFPISRPNLTFSTLTVSNMSPEDSSIYLCSVKGRGENTEAFFGQGTRLTVV.